Sequencing of this T cell receptor beta chain was carried out in a study of T-cell memory formation after mild COVID-19. Overall study results and limits: Most CD4+ clones that shrank were in CM and EM, while CD8+ ones turned up in EMRA. Pre-infection memory carried some responding clones, suggesting that cross-reactive memory joined.

Comments on this clonotype: The target antigen is unknown.

TCR alpha and TCR beta cDNA libraries carrying sample barcodes and UMIs came from 5'RACE with constant-segment primers. MiXCR, applied by TCRdb to the 5' RACE reads, yields one record per CDR3 protein. The table lists about 440,000 distinct CDR3 sequences, 20% of them singletons. The CDR3 sequence is 13 residues long. Germline loops: CDR1 SQVTM, CDR2 ANQGSEA. Trimming removed 4 bases at V and 4 bases at J, with 12 bases between. The receptor's source is an adult woman who had mild COVID-19 (a few samples of this study predate the infection). Cell type and time point are not known. Sequencing used PBMCs or a T cell subset sorted from them (not recorded which). The chain is built from TRBV29-1 and TRBJ2-3; tentatively, D is TRBD1 (6 bases). The CDR3 here is CSVVGGGADTQYF. The CDR3 DNA is TGCAGCGTTGTAGGGGGTGGGGCAGATACGCAGTATTTT.